The T cell receptor beta chain under discussion was sequenced for a study of T cell changes during pregnancy in multiple sclerosis. Germline V gives CDR1 SGHVS, CDR2 FQNEAQ. Trimming took 3 bases from V and 5 from J, leaving 19 bases between them. The CDR3 spans 17 residues. Sequencing was performed with immunoSEQ multiplex PCR; in TCRdb, only in-frame clones are kept and a portion is missing. The sample lists around 66,000 clones; more than 90% were seen once. The source of this sequence is a female donor in good health, enrolled as a control in a pregnancy study. The sequenced sample was peripheral blood, obtained in the first trimester of pregnancy. This rearrangement joins TRBV7-8 to TRBJ2-2, with D possibly matching TRBD1 (5 bases). The CDR3 sequence: CASSFPLVGLETGELFF. As DNA, the CDR3 is TGTGCCAGCAGCTTTCCCCTAGTGGGGCTGGAAACCGGGGAGCTGTTTTTT.